The subject of this entry is one T cell receptor (beta chain). Its specificity is unknown. This sample is drawn from a study of cytomegalovirus exposure and HLA in healthy donors. Study-wide points: The study dropped some indistinguishable V segments, TRBV6-2 and TRBV6-3 among them.

The PCR ran on 60 Vbeta and 13 Jbeta primers. TCRdb keeps only in-frame clones here, not all; method: immunoSEQ multiplex PCR. The sample contains roughly 110,000 clones, about three quarters of which appear only once. This CDR3 contains 15 residues. Per germline, CDR1 MNHNS and CDR2 SASEGT. V lost 2 bases and J lost 7, with 15 bases in between. This clonotype originated in a boy younger than 18 in good health and CMV-seronegative. The V call is TRBV6-1, the J call TRBJ2-1; tentative D call: TRBD2 (6 bases). Sequenced: PBMCs. The CDR3 nucleotides are TGTGCCAGCAGTGAATTTGGGGGACTTCCGAATGAGCAGTTCTTC. Its translation: CASSEFGGLPNEQFF.